This T cell receptor beta chain was sequenced for a study of T-cell reconstitution after alpha-beta-depleted transplantation in children. Unique molecular identifiers were incorporated into the prepared TCRbeta library. TCRdb ran MiXCR on the PCR reads and lists one entry per CDR3 protein. In the table there are hundreds of thousands of distinct CDR3 sequences, roughly 13% of which are singletons. The length of the CDR3 is 16 residues. V dropped 5 bases and J dropped 0; count of bases not matched to a gene: 7. Germline V gene data show CDR1 as KGHSH and CDR2 as LQKENI. This clonotype was observed a few times.

This receptor was taken from a girl aged 2-10 years with congenital amegakaryocytic thrombocytopenia, due to receive a stem cell transplant. The chain combines TRBV18 with TRBJ1-1; TRBD1 agrees at 9 bases. The sequences come from PBMCs, collected before TCRalphabeta/CD19-depleted stem cell transplant. CDR3 nucleotide sequence: TGTGCCAGCTCAGAACTGGGACAGGGATTGAACACTGAAGCTTTCTTT. Translating it yields CASSELGQGLNTEAFF.